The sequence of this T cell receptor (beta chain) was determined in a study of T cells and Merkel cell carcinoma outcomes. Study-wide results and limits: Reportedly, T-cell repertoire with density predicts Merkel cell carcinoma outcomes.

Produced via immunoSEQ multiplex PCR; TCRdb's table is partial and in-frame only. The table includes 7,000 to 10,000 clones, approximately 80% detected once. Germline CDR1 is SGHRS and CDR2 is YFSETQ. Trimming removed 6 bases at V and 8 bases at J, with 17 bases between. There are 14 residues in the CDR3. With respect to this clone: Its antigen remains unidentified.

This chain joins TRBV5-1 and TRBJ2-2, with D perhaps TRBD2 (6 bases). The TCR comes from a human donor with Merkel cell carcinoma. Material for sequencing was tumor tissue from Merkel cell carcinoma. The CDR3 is CASTLGDLVGELFF. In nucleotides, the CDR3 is TGCGCCAGCACCCTTGGGGACTTGGTGGGGGAGCTGTTTTTT.